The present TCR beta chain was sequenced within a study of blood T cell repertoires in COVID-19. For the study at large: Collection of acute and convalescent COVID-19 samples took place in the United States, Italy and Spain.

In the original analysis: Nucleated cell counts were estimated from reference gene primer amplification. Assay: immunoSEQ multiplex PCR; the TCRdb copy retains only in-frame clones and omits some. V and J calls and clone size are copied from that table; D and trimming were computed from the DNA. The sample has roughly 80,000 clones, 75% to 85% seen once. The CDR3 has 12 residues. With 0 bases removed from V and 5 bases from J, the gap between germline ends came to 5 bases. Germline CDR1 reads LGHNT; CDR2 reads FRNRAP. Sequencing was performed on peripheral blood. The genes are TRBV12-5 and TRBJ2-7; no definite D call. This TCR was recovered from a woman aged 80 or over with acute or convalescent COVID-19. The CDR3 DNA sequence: TGTGCTAGTGGTTTGGTACGGGACGAGCAGTACTTC. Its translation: CASGLVRDEQYF.